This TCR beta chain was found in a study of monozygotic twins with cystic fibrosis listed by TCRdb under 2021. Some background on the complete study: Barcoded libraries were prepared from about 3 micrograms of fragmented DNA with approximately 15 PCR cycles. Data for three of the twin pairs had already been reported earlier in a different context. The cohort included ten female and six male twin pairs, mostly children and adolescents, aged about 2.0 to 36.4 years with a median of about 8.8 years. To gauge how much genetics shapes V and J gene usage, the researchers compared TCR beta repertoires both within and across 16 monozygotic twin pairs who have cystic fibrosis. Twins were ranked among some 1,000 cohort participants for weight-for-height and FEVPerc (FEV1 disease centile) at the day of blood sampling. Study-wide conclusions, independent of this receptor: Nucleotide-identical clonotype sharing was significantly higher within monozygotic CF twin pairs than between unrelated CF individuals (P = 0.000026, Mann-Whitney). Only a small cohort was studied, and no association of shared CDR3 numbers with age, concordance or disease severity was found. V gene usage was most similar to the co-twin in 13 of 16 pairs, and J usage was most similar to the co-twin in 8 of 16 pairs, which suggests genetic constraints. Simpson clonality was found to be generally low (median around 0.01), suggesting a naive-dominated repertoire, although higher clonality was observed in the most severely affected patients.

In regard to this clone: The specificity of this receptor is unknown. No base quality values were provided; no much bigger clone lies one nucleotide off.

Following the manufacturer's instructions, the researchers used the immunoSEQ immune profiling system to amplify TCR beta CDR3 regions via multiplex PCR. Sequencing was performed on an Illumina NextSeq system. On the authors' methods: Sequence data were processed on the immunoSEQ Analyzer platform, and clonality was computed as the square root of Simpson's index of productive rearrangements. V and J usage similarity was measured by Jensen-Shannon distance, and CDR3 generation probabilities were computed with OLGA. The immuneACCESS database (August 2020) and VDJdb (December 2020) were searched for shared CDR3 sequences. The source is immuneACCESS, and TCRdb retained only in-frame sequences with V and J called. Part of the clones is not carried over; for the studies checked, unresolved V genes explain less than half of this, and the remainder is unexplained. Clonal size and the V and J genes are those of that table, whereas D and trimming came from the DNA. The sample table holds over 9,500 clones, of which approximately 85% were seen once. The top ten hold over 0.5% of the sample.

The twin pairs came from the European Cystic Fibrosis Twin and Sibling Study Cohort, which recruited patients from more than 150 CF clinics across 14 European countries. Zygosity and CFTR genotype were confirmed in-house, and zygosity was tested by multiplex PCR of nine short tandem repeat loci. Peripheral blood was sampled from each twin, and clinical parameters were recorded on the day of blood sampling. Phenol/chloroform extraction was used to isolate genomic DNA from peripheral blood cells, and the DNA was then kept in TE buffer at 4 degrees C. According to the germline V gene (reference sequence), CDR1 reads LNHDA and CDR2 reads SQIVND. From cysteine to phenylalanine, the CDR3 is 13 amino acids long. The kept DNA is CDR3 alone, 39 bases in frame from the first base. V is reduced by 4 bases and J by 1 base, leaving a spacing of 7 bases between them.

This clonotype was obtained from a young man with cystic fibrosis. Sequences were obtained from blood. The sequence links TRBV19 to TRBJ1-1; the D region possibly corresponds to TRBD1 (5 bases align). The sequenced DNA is TGTGCCAGTAGTAGGGGACGGAACACTGAAGCTTTCTTT. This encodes CASSRGRNTEAFF.